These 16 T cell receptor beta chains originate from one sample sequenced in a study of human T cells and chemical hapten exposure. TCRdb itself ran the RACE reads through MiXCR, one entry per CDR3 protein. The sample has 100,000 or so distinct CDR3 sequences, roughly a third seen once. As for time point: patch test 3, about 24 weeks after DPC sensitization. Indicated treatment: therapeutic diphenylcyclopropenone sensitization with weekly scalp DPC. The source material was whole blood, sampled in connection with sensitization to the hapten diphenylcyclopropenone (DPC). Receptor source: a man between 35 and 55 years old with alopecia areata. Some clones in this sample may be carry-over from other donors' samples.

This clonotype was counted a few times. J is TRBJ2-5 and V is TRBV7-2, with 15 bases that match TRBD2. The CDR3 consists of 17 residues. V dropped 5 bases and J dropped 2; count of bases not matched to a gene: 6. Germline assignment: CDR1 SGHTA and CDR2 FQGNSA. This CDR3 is CASSASGLAGGQETQYF. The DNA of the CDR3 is TGTGCCAGCAGCGCATCGGGACTAGCGGGAGGACAAGAGACCCAGTACTTC. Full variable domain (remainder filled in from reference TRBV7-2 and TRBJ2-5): GAGVSQSPSNKVTEKGKDVELRCDPISGHTALYWYRQSLGQGLEFLIYFQGNSAPDKSGLPSDRFSAERTGGSVSTLTIQRTQQEDSAVYLCASSASGLAGGQETQYFGPGTRLLVL.

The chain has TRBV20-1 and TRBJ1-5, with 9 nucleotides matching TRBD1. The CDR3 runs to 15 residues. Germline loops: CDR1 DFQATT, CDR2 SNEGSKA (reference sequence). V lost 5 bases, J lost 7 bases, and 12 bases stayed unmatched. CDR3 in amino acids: CSAGRDRVLRQPQHF. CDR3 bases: TGCAGTGCTGGCCGGGACAGGGTATTAAGACAGCCCCAGCATTTT.

The CDR3 DNA is TGTGCCAGCAGTGAGAGACTAGCGGGATCAGATACGCAGTATTTT. Protein sequence: CASSERLAGSDTQYF. The rearrangement uses TRBV25-1 and TRBJ2-3; 11 bases agree with TRBD2. CDR3 length: 15 amino acids. Per the germline V gene, CDR1 is MGHDK and CDR2 is SYGVNS. Trimming removed 3 bases from V and 4 bases from J; junction bases left unmatched: 3.

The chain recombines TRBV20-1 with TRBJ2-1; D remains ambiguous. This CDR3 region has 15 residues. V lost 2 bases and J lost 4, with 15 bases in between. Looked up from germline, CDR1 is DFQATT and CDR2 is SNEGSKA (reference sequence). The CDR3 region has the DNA TGCAGTGCTAGAACCCCTAGTGGGGTTTACAATGAGCAGTTCTTC. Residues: CSARTPSGVYNEQFF.

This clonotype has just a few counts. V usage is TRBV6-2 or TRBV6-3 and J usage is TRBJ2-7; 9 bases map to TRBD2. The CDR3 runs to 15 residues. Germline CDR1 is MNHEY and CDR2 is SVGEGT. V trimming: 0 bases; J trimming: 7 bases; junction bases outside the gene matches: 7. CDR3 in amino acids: CASSYSPAGGGEQYF. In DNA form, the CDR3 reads TGTGCCAGCAGTTACTCGCCAGCGGGAGGAGGGGAGCAGTACTTC.

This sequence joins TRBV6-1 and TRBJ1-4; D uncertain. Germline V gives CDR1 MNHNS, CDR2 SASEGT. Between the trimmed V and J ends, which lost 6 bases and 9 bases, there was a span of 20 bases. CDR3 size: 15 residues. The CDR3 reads CASRAAKWLMKKLFF. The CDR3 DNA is TGTGCCAGCAGGGCAGCGAAGTGGCTAATGAAAAAACTGTTTTTT.

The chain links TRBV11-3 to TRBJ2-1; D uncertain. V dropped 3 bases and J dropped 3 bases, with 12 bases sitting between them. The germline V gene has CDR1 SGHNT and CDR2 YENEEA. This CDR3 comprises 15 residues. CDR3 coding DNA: TGTGCCAGCAGCTTGGGTCCGCAGCTCTACAATGAGCAGTTCTTC. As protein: CASSLGPQLYNEQFF.

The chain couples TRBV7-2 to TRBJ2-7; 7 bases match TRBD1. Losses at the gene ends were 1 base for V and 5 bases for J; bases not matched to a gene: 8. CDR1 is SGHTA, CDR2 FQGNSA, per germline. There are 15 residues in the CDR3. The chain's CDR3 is CASSLDDSGGNEQYF. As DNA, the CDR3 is TGTGCCAGCAGCTTAGATGATTCAGGGGGTAACGAGCAGTACTTC.

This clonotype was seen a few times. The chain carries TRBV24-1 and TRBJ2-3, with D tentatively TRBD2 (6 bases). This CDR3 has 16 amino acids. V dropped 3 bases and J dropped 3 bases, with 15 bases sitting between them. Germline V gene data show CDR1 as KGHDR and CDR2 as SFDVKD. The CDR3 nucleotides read TGTGCCACCAGTGATCCTTACCCGGGAGAGACAGATACGCAGTATTTT. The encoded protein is CATSDPYPGETDTQYF.

The CDR3 region has the DNA TGTGCCAGCAGCCAAGAAGCGGGAGGGCGTGGGGAGACCCAGTACTTC. Its translation is CASSQEAGGRGETQYF. The chain is built from TRBV4-2 and TRBJ2-5, with 10 bases aligning to TRBD2. V gave up 0 bases and J gave up 5 bases; unmatched junction bases: 6. This CDR3 has 16 residues. Germline CDR1 is LGHNA and CDR2 is YNFKEQ.

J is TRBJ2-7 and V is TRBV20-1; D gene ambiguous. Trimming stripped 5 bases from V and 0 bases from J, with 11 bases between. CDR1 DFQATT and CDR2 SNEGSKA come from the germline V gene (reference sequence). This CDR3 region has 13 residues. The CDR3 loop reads CSAPGPSSYEQYF. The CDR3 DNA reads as TGCAGTGCTCCCGGGCCGAGCTCCTACGAGCAGTACTTC.

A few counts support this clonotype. The CDR3 reads CASSDGTQETQYF. CDR3 nucleotide sequence: TGCGCCAGCAGCGACGGAACACAAGAGACCCAGTACTTC. The J gene is TRBJ2-5, the V gene TRBV5-1; D remains unclear. Germline V gene lookup returns CDR1 SGHRS and CDR2 YFSETQ. CDR3 length: 13 residues. Deletions cut 4 bases from V and 2 bases from J, with 9 bases between.

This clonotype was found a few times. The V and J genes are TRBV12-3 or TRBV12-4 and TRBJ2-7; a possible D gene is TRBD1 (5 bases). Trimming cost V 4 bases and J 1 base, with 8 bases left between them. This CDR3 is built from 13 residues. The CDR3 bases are TGTGCCAGCAGTTCGTCAGGGTCCTACGAGCAGTACGTC. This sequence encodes CASSSSGSYEQYV.

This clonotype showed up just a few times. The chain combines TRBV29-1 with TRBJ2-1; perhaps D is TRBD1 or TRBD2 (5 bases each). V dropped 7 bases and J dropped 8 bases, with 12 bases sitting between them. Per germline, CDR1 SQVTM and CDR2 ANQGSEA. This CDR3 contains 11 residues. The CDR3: CSAPRDHEQFF. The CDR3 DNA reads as TGCAGCGCCCCCCGGGACCATGAGCAGTTCTTC.

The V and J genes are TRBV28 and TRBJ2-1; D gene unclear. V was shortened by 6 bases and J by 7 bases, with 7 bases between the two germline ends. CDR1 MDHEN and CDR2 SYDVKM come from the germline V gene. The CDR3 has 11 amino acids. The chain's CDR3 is CASRVENEQFF. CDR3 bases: TGTGCCAGCAGGGTGGAGAATGAGCAGTTCTTC. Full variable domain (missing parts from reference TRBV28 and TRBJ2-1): DVKVTQSSRYLVKRTGEKVFLECVQDMDHENMFWYRQDPGLGLRLIYFSYDVKMKEKGDIPEGYSVSREKKERFSLILESASTNQTSMYLCASRVENEQFFGPGTRLTVL.

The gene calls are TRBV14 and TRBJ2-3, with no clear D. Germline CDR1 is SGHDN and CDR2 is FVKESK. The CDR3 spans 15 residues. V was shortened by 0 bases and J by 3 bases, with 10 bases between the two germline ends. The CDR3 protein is CASSQDVDITDTQYF. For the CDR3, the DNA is TGTGCCAGCAGCCAAGACGTGGATATTACAGATACGCAGTATTTT.